The subject of this entry is one TCR beta chain. The data originate from a study of blood T cell repertoires in COVID-19. Germline V gene lookup returns CDR1 SGHRS and CDR2 YFSETQ. The CDR3 has 14 amino acids. Trimming shortened V by 4 bases and J by 4 bases, and 15 bases separated the two germline ends. TCRdb's copy holds only in-frame clones and misses some; the assay was immunoSEQ multiplex PCR. There are 250,000 to 300,000 clones in the sample; approximately 80% occur only once, and around 2.9% lies in the top ten. The material sequenced was peripheral blood. The origin of this receptor is a woman in her sixties with active or convalescent COVID-19. V and J are TRBV5-1 and TRBJ2-7; D possibly corresponds to TRBD1 (6 bases). The CDR3 DNA sequence: TGCGCCAGCAGCCTACAGGGTTCCGATTACGAGCAGTACTTC. Residues: CASSLQGSDYEQYF.